Described below is a single TCR beta chain sequence and its context. CDR3 size: 15 residues. Germline values: CDR1 MNHEY, CDR2 SMNVEV (reference sequence). Trimming pared 4 bases from V and 1 base from J, leaving 12 bases between. Study processing details: Reference gene primer amplification gave nucleated cell count estimates. Sequencing was performed with immunoSEQ multiplex PCR; in TCRdb, only in-frame clones are kept and a portion is missing. That table is the source of V, J and clone size, and D and trimming were worked out from the DNA. The sample contains over 300,000 clones, nearly 90% of which appear only once. These data are taken from a study of blood T cell repertoires in COVID-19.

The sequenced sample consisted of peripheral blood. The TCR was taken from a young man with active or convalescent COVID-19. This chain links TRBV27 with TRBJ2-3; D is unclear. CDR3: CASSSRPRGTDTQYF. In DNA form, the CDR3 reads TGTGCCAGCAGTTCCCGGCCACGGGGCACAGATACGCAGTATTTT.